The clone carrying this T cell receptor beta chain was detected only a few times. Per germline, CDR1 SGHDT and CDR2 YYEEEE. Unmatched junction bases numbered 7, after V lost 6 bases and J lost 1 base. The CDR3 runs to 15 residues. The record originates from a study of quantifying T cell responses using KT2 cells. Study summary: TCR alpha and beta constant-region primers primed reverse transcription of RNA.

Known numbers of the T cell clone KT2 were added to PBMC. An oligo carrying a UMI was ligated to the cDNA 3' end. First-round PCR used approximately 4 cycles and beta primers RC1.1 and RC1.2 covering TRBC1 and TRBC2. From the second PCR onward, TCR alpha and beta chains were processed separately. A single record per CDR3 protein comes from TCRdb applying MiXCR to the UMI-ligation and nested PCR reads. The sample shows about 41,000 distinct CDR3 sequences, over 15% of them seen only once. This receptor was taken from a human donor. The sample was PBMCs spiked with cells of the T cell clone KT2. The chain has TRBV5-6 and TRBJ2-4; 7 positions agree with TRBD2. CDR3 in amino acids: CASTSLGGAKNIQYF. The CDR3 bases are TGTGCCAGCACCTCCTTGGGGGGGGCCAAAAACATTCAGTACTTC. Full variable domain (outside the CDR3, taken from reference TRBV5-6 and TRBJ2-4): DAGVTQSPTHLIKTRGQQVTLRCSPKSGHDTVSWYQQALGQGPQFIFQYYEEEERQRGNFPDRFSGHQFPNYSSELNVNALLLGDSALYLCASTSLGGAKNIQYFGAGTRLSVL.